These 25 T cell receptor beta chains were sequenced from one sample in a study of cytomegalovirus exposure and HLA in healthy donors. 60 Vbeta and 13 Jbeta primers were used in PCR. TCRdb keeps only in-frame clones here, not all; method: immunoSEQ multiplex PCR. This sample's table has about 160,000 clones. The sample was PBMCs. These receptor sequences come from a man younger than 40 in good health and CMV-seronegative.

The chain recombines TRBV19 with TRBJ1-3, with 7 nucleotides matching TRBD1. The J call may be wrong; the DNA end is better matched by TRBJ2-2. Germline V gives CDR1 LNHDA, CDR2 SQIVND (reference sequence). The CDR3 extends over 17 amino acids. The DNA of the CDR3 is TGTGCCAGTAGTAAGAGTGAGGGGGCAATGATCACCGGGGAGCTGTTTTTT. Protein product: CASSKSEGAMITGELFF.

The V gene is TRBV7-2, the J gene TRBJ2-7; 8 nucleotides match TRBD2. Trimming removed 2 bases from V and 0 bases from J; junction bases left unmatched: 3. The CDR3 is 15 amino acids. Per germline, CDR1 SGHTA and CDR2 FQGNSA. This CDR3 is CASSLLAGSSYEQYF. In nucleotides, the CDR3 is TGTGCCAGCAGCTTACTAGCGGGCAGCTCCTACGAGCAGTACTTC. The whole variable domain, filled in from reference TRBV7-2 and TRBJ2-7, reads GAGVSQSPSNKVTEKGKDVELRCDPISGHTALYWYRQSLGQGLEFLIYFQGNSAPDKSGLPSDRFSAERTGGSVSTLTIQRTQQEDSAVYLCASSLLAGSSYEQYFGPGTRLTVT.

The rearrangement uses TRBV30 and TRBJ1-2, with 8 nucleotides matching TRBD1. Germline V gene sequence: CDR1 GTSNPN, CDR2 SVGIG (reference sequence). The CDR3 is 16 residues long. With V trimmed by 2 bases and J by 2 bases, 10 bases remained unmatched. CDR3 sequence: CAWSPGTGVSNYGYTF. CDR3 bases: TGTGCCTGGAGTCCCGGGACAGGAGTTTCCAACTATGGCTACACCTTC.

J is TRBJ1-1 and V is TRBV30; unclear D gene. V dropped 3 bases and J dropped 4 bases, with 12 bases sitting between them. Germline CDR1 reads GTSNPN; CDR2 reads SVGIG (reference sequence). The CDR3 totals 13 residues. CDR3 sequence reads: CAWSYPVATEAFF. The CDR3 bases are TGTGCCTGGAGCTACCCCGTCGCCACTGAAGCTTTCTTT.

J is TRBJ2-7 and V is TRBV18; 7 nucleotides match TRBD2. Germline CDR1 KGHSH, CDR2 LQKENI. The CDR3 length is 14 residues. The V gene end was trimmed by 4 bases and the J gene end by 5 bases; junction bases not matched to a gene: 8. The CDR3 here is CASSLKIRGDEQYF. The CDR3 nucleotides are TGTGCCAGCTCACTCAAGATCCGGGGGGACGAGCAGTACTTC.

This chain links TRBV6-4 with TRBJ2-2; 9 bases are shared with TRBD2. The germline V gene has CDR1 MRHNA and CDR2 SNTAGT. The CDR3 runs to 14 residues. V lost 6 bases, J lost 3 bases, and 2 bases stayed unmatched. CDR3 region: CASSLAGDTGELFF. The CDR3 DNA follows: TGTGCCAGCAGCTTAGCGGGAGACACCGGGGAGCTGTTTTTT.

The chain employs TRBV29-1 and TRBJ1-2; D ambiguous. The CDR3 contains 11 residues. Germline V gene lookup returns CDR1 SQVTM and CDR2 ANQGSEA. Trimming cost V 5 bases and J 7 bases, with 11 bases left between them. The CDR3 DNA reads as TGCAGCGTTAAATCTGGGCCTGGCTACACCTTC. Translating it yields CSVKSGPGYTF. Complete variable domain (other parts from reference TRBV29-1 and TRBJ1-2): SAVISQKPSRDICQRGTSLTIQCQVDSQVTMMFWYRQQPGQSLTLIATANQGSEATYESGFVIDKFPISRPNLTFSTLTVSNMSPEDSSIYLCSVKSGPGYTFGSGTRLTVV.

V gene TRBV18 combines with J gene TRBJ2-5; D not resolved. This CDR3 contains 15 residues. Germline V gene sequence: CDR1 KGHSH, CDR2 LQKENI. Deletions cut 2 bases from V and 5 bases from J, with 15 bases between. This CDR3 is CASSPASIPRETQYF. As DNA, the CDR3 is TGTGCCAGCTCACCAGCAAGCATCCCCCGGGAGACCCAGTACTTC.

On this clone itself: At one end, the junction sequence differs from germline, possibly due to a read error. V is TRBV9 and J is TRBJ2-7; the match to TRBD2 covers 12 bases. This CDR3 region has 16 residues. Germline CDR1 SGDLS, CDR2 YYNGEE. The CDR3 sequence is CASSQGLAGSSHEQYF. DNA for the CDR3: TGTGCCAGCAGCCAAGGACTAGCGGGATCCTCCCACGAGCAGTACTTC.

The chain couples TRBV7-3 to TRBJ2-2; perhaps TRBD1 as D (6 bases). With 5 bases removed from V and 2 bases from J, the gap between germline ends came to 21 bases. The CDR3 has 18 residues. The germline gives CDR1 SGHTA, CDR2 FQGTGA. The CDR3 DNA follows: TGTGCCAGCAGCCGCTCAACTCAGGGGCGCCGAAACACCGGGGAGCTGTTTTTT. Amino acid sequence: CASSRSTQGRRNTGELFF.

This chain uses TRBV5-5 with TRBJ1-4, with a tentative D call TRBD1 (6 bases). From germline, CDR1 is SGHKS and CDR2 YYEKEE (reference sequence). The V end lost 2 bases, the J end lost 4 bases, and 12 bases lay between the germline ends. The CDR3 is 15 residues long. CDR3 DNA sequence: TGTGCCAGCAGCTTTGGGGGACAACTTAATGAAAAACTGTTTTTT. Translating it yields CASSFGGQLNEKLFF.

The rearrangement joins TRBV5-1 to TRBJ2-3; TRBD1 matches 9 bases. The V segment lost 0 bases and the J segment 5 bases; nucleotides outside the gene matches: 7. This CDR3 contains 16 residues. Germline V gives CDR1 SGHRS, CDR2 YFSETQ. CDR3 coding DNA: TGCGCCAGCAGCTTGGACCCGGGACAGGGAAGAGATACGCAGTATTTT. The encoded protein is CASSLDPGQGRDTQYF. The full variable domain, with the rest looked up from reference TRBV5-1 and TRBJ2-3, is KAGVTQTPRYLIKTRGQQVTLSCSPISGHRSVSWYQQTPGQGLQFLFEYFSETQRNKGNFPGRFSGRQFSNSRSEMNVSTLELGDSALYLCASSLDPGQGRDTQYFGPGTRLTVL.

The CDR3 DNA follows: TGTGCCAGCAGGAGGGACAGGGGCTATGGCTACACCTTC. Residues: CASRRDRGYGYTF. The gene calls are TRBV25-1 and TRBJ1-2; TRBD1 aligns across 10 bases. Trimming removed 6 bases from V and 4 bases from J; junction bases left unmatched: 2. This CDR3 is 13 amino acids long. Germline V gives CDR1 MGHDK, CDR2 SYGVNS.

The genes are TRBV23-1 and TRBJ2-2; 10 bases line up with TRBD2. TRBV23-1 is an ORF for which the function is uncertain. This CDR3 has 18 amino acids. V lost 2 bases, J lost 2 bases, and 8 bases stayed unmatched. The CDR3 bases are TGCGCCAGCAGTCAAAAAGCAAGCGGGAGGGCCAACACCGGGGAGCTGTTTTTT. Residues: CASSQKASGRANTGELFF.

The rearrangement uses TRBV5-1 and TRBJ2-7; no clear D gene. In germline, CDR1 is SGHRS, CDR2 YFSETQ. The CDR3 totals 14 residues. V lost 4 bases, J lost 3 bases, and 14 bases lay in between. CDR3 nucleotide sequence: TGCGCCAGCAGCCCTCTTAACAGAAACTACGAGCAGTACTTC. Encoded protein: CASSPLNRNYEQYF.

This chain connects TRBV28 to TRBJ1-1; D call uncertain. This CDR3 is built from 15 residues. CDR1 is MDHEN, CDR2 SYDVKM, per germline. V was cut by 6 bases and J by 0 bases, with 14 bases left in between. This CDR3 reads CASRDTELMNTEAFF. The CDR3 nucleotides read TGTGCCAGCAGAGACACGGAACTTATGAACACTGAAGCTTTCTTT.

The V and J genes are TRBV11-2 and TRBJ1-3; D ambiguous. V was clipped by 0 bases and J by 4 bases, with 10 bases between them. The germline CDR1 and CDR2 sequences are SGHAT and FQNNGV. The CDR3 is 15 amino acids. CDR3: CASSLDFPLGNTIYF. The CDR3 nucleotides are TGTGCCAGCAGCTTAGATTTCCCGTTGGGAAACACCATATATTTT.

Regarding this clone: One end of the junction varies from germline; a read error may be responsible. The sample has other DNA sequences that encode this CDR3 too. This chain connects TRBV7-2 to TRBJ2-7; TRBD1 aligns across 9 bases. The germline V gene encodes CDR1 SGHTA and CDR2 FQGNSA. This CDR3 comprises 12 residues. CDR3 sequence: CATGGFFYEQYF. CDR3 DNA sequence: TGCGCGACAGGGGGGTTTTTCTACGAGCAGTACTTC.

The chain uses TRBV7-2 and TRBJ1-1, with D possibly being TRBD1 (5 bases). The CDR3 sequence is 13 residues long. Germline lookup yields CDR1 SGHTA and CDR2 FQGNSA. V lost 7 bases to trimming and J lost 2 bases, with 11 bases between them. The CDR3 region is CASNPDSNTEAFF. Here the CDR3 DNA reads TGTGCCAGCAACCCCGACAGTAACACTGAAGCTTTCTTT.

The genes are TRBV6-5 and TRBJ2-7; 12 nucleotides match TRBD2. CDR1 and CDR2 (germline): MNHEY, SVGAGI. The CDR3 is 15 residues long. The V gene end was trimmed by 4 bases and the J gene end by 2 bases; junction bases not matched to a gene: 3. The CDR3, as DNA: TGTGCCAGCAGTTCCCGGACTAGCGGGGCCTACGAGCAGTACTTC. It encodes CASSSRTSGAYEQYF.

Comments on this clone: Sequence at one end of the junction differs from germline and may be a read error. Other DNA sequences in this sample translate to the same CDR3. The V gene is TRBV6-1, the J gene TRBJ1-1; 7 bases align to TRBD1. CDR3 length: 14 residues. Germline lookup yields CDR1 MNHNS and CDR2 SASEGT. This CDR3 is CASRTGTAWTEAFF. CDR3 coding DNA: TGTGCTAGCAGAACAGGGACAGCTTGGACTGAAGCTTTCTTT.

The chain is built from TRBV15 and TRBJ2-7; 10 bases are a match to TRBD2. Germline loops: CDR1 LNHNV, CDR2 YYDKDF (reference sequence). V dropped 1 base and J dropped 2; count of bases not matched to a gene: 2. The CDR3 has 15 amino acids. The CDR3 spells CATSRVAGGPYEQYF. DNA for the CDR3: TGTGCCACCAGCAGAGTAGCGGGAGGCCCCTACGAGCAGTACTTC. Together with reference TRBV15 and TRBJ2-7, the CDR3 gives the full variable domain: DAMVIQNPRYQVTQFGKPVTLSCSQTLNHNVMYWYQQKSSQAPKLLFHYYDKDFNNEADTPDNFQSRRPNTSFCFLDIRSPGLGDTAMYLCATSRVAGGPYEQYFGPGTRLTVT.

The chain joins TRBV5-4 to TRBJ2-5, with 8 bases that match TRBD1. The DNA end is more similar to TRBJ2-7, so the J call may be wrong. This CDR3 spans 15 amino acids. The germline V gene has CDR1 SGHNT and CDR2 YYREEE (reference sequence). The CDR3 spells CASSSTDRAPYEQYF. The CDR3 bases are TGTGCCAGCAGTTCCACGGACAGGGCGCCCTACGAGCAGTACTTC.

CDR3 sequence (DNA): TGTGCCAGTAGTATTCAGGGAACCACCTTGTTTTTT. Translated: CASSIQGTTLFF. The chain joins TRBV19 to TRBJ1-4; tentatively, D is TRBD1 (5 bases). CDR3 length: 12 residues. Trimming pared 3 bases from V and 15 bases from J, leaving 14 bases between. The germline V gene encodes CDR1 LNHDA and CDR2 SQIVND (reference sequence).

The J gene is TRBJ1-1, the V gene TRBV11-1; a weak D match, TRBD1 (6 bases). This CDR3 is built from 17 residues. The V gene's germline CDR1 is SGHAT and CDR2 FQDESV (reference sequence). The V gene lost 1 base and the J gene lost 3 bases, with 18 bases spanning the gap. The CDR3 region has the DNA TGTGCCAGCAGCTTAGGTCCCAGGGGTGTAGGGGACACTGAAGCTTTCTTT. Its translation is CASSLGPRGVGDTEAFF.